One and the same sample provided the 14 T cell receptor beta chains below, sequenced in a study of technical replicates of blood from several donors. This table comes from immunoSEQ multiplex PCR, and its TCRdb copy is limited to in-frame clones, with some not included. The table shows around 70,000 clones, with approximately 93% occurring only once. Material for sequencing was T cells isolated from PBMCs. These receptors were taken from a human donor in good health.

The chain links TRBV4-1 to TRBJ2-2, with D hard to call. The length of the CDR3 is 15 residues. The germline V and J ends were trimmed by 0 bases and 2 bases, with 7 bases remaining between them. Per the germline V gene, CDR1 is MGHRA and CDR2 is YSYEKL. The CDR3 DNA reads as TGCGCCAGCAGCCAAGATGGCTTAAACACCGGGGAGCTGTTTTTT. As protein: CASSQDGLNTGELFF.

The genes are TRBV10-1 and TRBJ2-5; 7 nucleotides line up with TRBD1. The CDR3 loop spans 13 amino acids. The trim removed 4 bases at V and 5 bases at J, leaving 4 bases unmatched. Germline CDR1 is WNHNN and CDR2 is SYGVQD (reference sequence). The CDR3 is CASSVRGYETQYF. As DNA, the CDR3 is TGCGCCAGCAGTGTCAGGGGGTACGAGACCCAGTACTTC.

This chain connects TRBV28 to TRBJ2-6; TRBD1 is a possible D gene (6 bases). The CDR3 consists of 17 residues. V was pared by 5 bases and J by 0 bases, with 14 bases between. Germline V gives CDR1 MDHEN, CDR2 SYDVKM. CDR3 amino acids: CASSISGVNSGANVLTF. The CDR3 region has the DNA TGTGCCAGCAGTATATCAGGGGTCAACTCTGGGGCCAACGTCCTGACTTTC.

The chain combines TRBV5-4 with TRBJ2-7; TRBD1 might be the D (5 bases). CDR3 length: 14 residues. V was shortened by 0 bases and J by 1 base, with 8 bases between the two germline ends. Germline values: CDR1 SGHNT, CDR2 YYREEE (reference sequence). The CDR3 region is CASSLGGRSYEQYF. As DNA, the CDR3 is TGTGCCAGCAGCTTGGGGGGCAGATCCTACGAGCAGTACTTC.

The rearrangement links TRBV6-1 to TRBJ2-3; D uncertain. Germline values: CDR1 MNHNS, CDR2 SASEGT. V was trimmed by 7 bases and J by 4 bases, leaving 6 bases between them. CDR3 length: 11 residues. The CDR3 is CASTQSDTQYF. The CDR3 DNA follows: TGTGCCAGCACCCAATCAGATACGCAGTATTTT.

This clone appeared once. The germline gene is not matched at one end of the junction; a read error may be the cause. The chain recombines TRBV27 with TRBJ2-1; 14 nucleotides align to TRBD2. The CDR3 extends over 13 amino acids. Germline V gene sequence: CDR1 MNHEY, CDR2 SMNVEV (reference sequence). CDR3 bases: TGTGCCAGCAGCAAGGGACTAGCGGGAGTCGACGTCTTC. Its translation: CASSKGLAGVDVF.

The chain employs TRBV30 and TRBJ1-1; 7 nucleotides agree with TRBD1. This CDR3 region has 12 residues. Germline CDR1 GTSNPN, CDR2 SVGIG (reference sequence). Trimming removed 2 bases from V and 7 bases from J; junction bases left unmatched: 4. The CDR3 bases are TGTGCCTGGAGTCCAGGGGGGAATGAAGCTTTCTTT. As protein: CAWSPGGNEAFF.

The J gene is TRBJ2-1, the V gene TRBV5-4; D may be TRBD2 (5 bases). Germline assignment: CDR1 SGHNT and CDR2 YYREEE (reference sequence). Trimming stripped 1 base from V and 0 bases from J, with 8 bases between. This CDR3 comprises 15 residues. CDR3 bases: TGTGCCAGCAGCTTGTGGACTTACTCCTACAATGAGCAGTTCTTC. Amino acids: CASSLWTYSYNEQFF.

Here the CDR3 DNA reads TGTGCCAGCAGCCTAGGGACAGGCAAAGAGACCCAGTACTTC. This sequence encodes CASSLGTGKETQYF. The rearrangement links TRBV6-6 to TRBJ2-5; 8 positions agree with TRBD1. V trimming: 6 bases; J trimming: 3 bases; junction bases outside the gene matches: 6. The CDR3 has 14 amino acids. From germline, CDR1 is MNHNY and CDR2 SVGAGI (reference sequence).

This clone has just one count. CDR3 residues: CASSAGTDYGYTF. The CDR3, as DNA: TGTGCCAGCAGCGCCGGGACAGACTATGGCTACACCTTC. The chain has TRBV2 and TRBJ1-2; 7 bases match TRBD1. J was trimmed by 3 bases and V by 6 bases; bases with no gene match: 4. Per germline, CDR1 SNHLY and CDR2 FYNNEI. This CDR3 has 13 residues.

The genes are TRBV9 and TRBJ2-1; 10 nucleotides match TRBD1. The germline V gene has CDR1 SGDLS and CDR2 YYNGEE. The ends lost 2 bases at V and 5 bases at J; junction bases unmatched: 7. CDR3 length equals 16 residues. CDR3 loop: CASSVPRQGADNEQFF. The DNA for the CDR3 is TGTGCCAGCAGCGTCCCCCGACAGGGGGCGGACAATGAGCAGTTCTTC.

This chain connects TRBV2 to TRBJ1-3; D possibly corresponds to TRBD1 (5 bases). The CDR3 contains 15 residues. The germline V gene encodes CDR1 SNHLY and CDR2 FYNNEI. With 1 base removed from V and 2 bases from J, the gap between germline ends came to 9 bases. The DNA for the CDR3 is TGTGCCAGCAGTGAAGTCCCAGGGACTGGAAACACCATATATTTT. It encodes CASSEVPGTGNTIYF.

This clone has just one count. V is TRBV11-3 and J is TRBJ2-3, with D perhaps TRBD1 (6 bases). V lost 0 bases to trimming and J lost 2 bases, with 15 bases between them. CDR1 is SGHNT and CDR2 is YENEEA in the germline V gene. The CDR3 has 17 amino acids. The CDR3: CASSLEDRLEHTDTQYF. CDR3 in DNA: TGTGCCAGCAGCTTAGAGGACAGACTGGAGCACACAGATACGCAGTATTTT. The full variable domain, completed using reference TRBV11-3 and TRBJ2-3, is EAGVVQSPRYKIIEKKQPVAFWCNPISGHNTLYWYLQNLGQGPELLIRYENEEAVDDSQLPKDRFSAERLKGVDSTLKIQPAELGDSAVYLCASSLEDRLEHTDTQYFGPGTRLTVL.

The chain links TRBV7-3 to TRBJ1-1; 9 bases line up with TRBD1. This CDR3 is built from 17 residues. Germline CDR1 reads SGHTA; CDR2 reads FQGTGA. The J segment lost 4 bases and the V segment lost 5 bases, leaving 14 bases of the junction unmatched. The CDR3 DNA follows: TGTGCCAGCAGCCCAAGGCCACAGGACAGGGGCGGCACTGAAGCTTTCTTT. Protein sequence: CASSPRPQDRGGTEAFF.